Each of the 7 T cell receptor beta chains below was sequenced from the same sample in a study of blood T cells in healthy people across ages. A sample-barcoded 5' primer and a J-beta primer mix were used in a second PCR of about 6 to 11 cycles. TCRdb recomputed calls from the 5' RACE reads with MiXCR, one row per CDR3 protein. The sample has 850,000 to 1,100,000 distinct CDR3 sequences, under 40% seen once. Specimen: blood. All receptors come from a man aged 18 to 30 in good health.

The V call is TRBV7-8, the J call TRBJ2-5; the D is unclear. The CDR3 totals 13 residues. The germline CDR1 and CDR2 sequences are SGHVS and FQNEAQ. V was pared by 3 bases and J by 1 base, with 6 bases between. The CDR3 sequence: CASSLQSQETQYF. The CDR3 DNA follows: TGTGCCAGCAGCTTGCAGAGCCAAGAGACCCAGTACTTC.

This sequence joins TRBV7-6 and TRBJ2-1; no definite D call. The V gene's germline CDR1 is SGHVS and CDR2 FNYEAQ. V was pared by 3 bases and J by 0 bases, with 15 bases between. This CDR3 is 17 amino acids long. The CDR3 sequence: CASSLRGPTTSYNEQFF. The CDR3 region has the DNA TGTGCCAGCAGCTTGCGAGGACCTACCACCTCCTACAATGAGCAGTTCTTC.

V usage is TRBV20-1 and J usage is TRBJ2-7; no reliable D call. Germline CDR1 DFQATT, CDR2 SNEGSKA (reference sequence). Trimming cost V 3 bases and J 7 bases, with 16 bases left between them. CDR3 size: 13 residues. The CDR3: CSARKQFSREQYF. As DNA, the CDR3 is TGCAGTGCTAGGAAACAGTTTAGTAGGGAGCAGTACTTC.

J is TRBJ1-2 and V is TRBV7-2, with D unclear. Germline-derived CDR1 and CDR2 are SGHTA and FQGNSA. V lost 4 bases and J lost 3, with 12 bases in between. This CDR3 contains 14 residues. CDR3 DNA sequence: TGTGCCAGCAGCTCCGGGGTGGGTGACTATGGCTACACCTTC. Amino acid sequence: CASSSGVGDYGYTF.

This sequence joins TRBV27 and TRBJ2-1; a possible D gene is TRBD2 (5 bases). The CDR3 is 13 residues long. Germline-derived CDR1 and CDR2 are MNHEY and SMNVEV (reference sequence). Trimming shortened V by 5 bases and J by 9 bases, and 14 bases separated the two germline ends. The CDR3 is CASSVRTGSEQFF. CDR3 DNA: TGTGCCAGCAGTGTCCGGACTGGGAGTGAGCAGTTCTTC.

V gene TRBV12-3 or TRBV12-4 combines with J gene TRBJ1-4; no clear D. There are 14 residues in the CDR3. V lost 6 bases to trimming and J lost 7 bases, with 15 bases between them. This CDR3 is CASSPRALGEKLFF. CDR3 coding DNA: TGTGCCAGCAGCCCTAGGGCATTGGGTGAAAAACTGTTTTTT.

V gene TRBV7-2 combines with J gene TRBJ2-7; perhaps TRBD2 as D (6 bases). CDR1 is SGHTA, CDR2 FQGNSA, per germline. V lost 2 bases, J lost 1 base, and 15 bases lay in between. CDR3 size: 16 residues. CDR3 loop: CASSLYGSGGSYEQYF. The CDR3 DNA reads TGTGCCAGCAGCTTATACGGTTCCGGAGGGTCCTACGAGCAGTACTTC.